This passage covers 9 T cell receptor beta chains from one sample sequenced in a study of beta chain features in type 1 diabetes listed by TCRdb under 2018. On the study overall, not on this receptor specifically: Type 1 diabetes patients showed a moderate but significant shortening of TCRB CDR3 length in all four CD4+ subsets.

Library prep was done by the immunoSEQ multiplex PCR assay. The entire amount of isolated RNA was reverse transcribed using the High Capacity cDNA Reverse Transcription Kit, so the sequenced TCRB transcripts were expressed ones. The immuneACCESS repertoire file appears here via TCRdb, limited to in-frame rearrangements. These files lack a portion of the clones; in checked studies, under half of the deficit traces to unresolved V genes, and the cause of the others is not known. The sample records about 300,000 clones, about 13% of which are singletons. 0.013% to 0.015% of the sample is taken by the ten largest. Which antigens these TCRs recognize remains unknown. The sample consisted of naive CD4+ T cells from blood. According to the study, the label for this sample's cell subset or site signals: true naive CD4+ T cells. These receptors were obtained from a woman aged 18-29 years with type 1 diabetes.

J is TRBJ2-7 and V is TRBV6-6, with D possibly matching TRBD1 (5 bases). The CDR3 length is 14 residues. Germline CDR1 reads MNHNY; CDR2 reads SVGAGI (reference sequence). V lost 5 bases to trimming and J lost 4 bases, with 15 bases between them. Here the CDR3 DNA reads TGTGCCAGCAGTGCCCCTTGGGGCCTTTACGAGCAGTACTTC. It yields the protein CASSAPWGLYEQYF.

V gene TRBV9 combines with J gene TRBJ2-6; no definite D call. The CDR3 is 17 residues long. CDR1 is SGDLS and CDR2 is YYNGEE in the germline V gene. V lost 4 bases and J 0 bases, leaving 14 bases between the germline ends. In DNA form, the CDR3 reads TGTGCCAGCAGCCCGACATTAGATGGCTCTGGGGCCAACGTCCTGACTTTC. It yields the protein CASSPTLDGSGANVLTF.

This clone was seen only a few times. DNA for the CDR3: TGTGCCAGCACGACAGATATCAATGAGCAGTTCTTC. Amino acids: CASTTDINEQFF. V is TRBV18 and J is TRBJ2-1; a possible D gene is TRBD1 (5 bases). Per the germline V gene, CDR1 is KGHSH and CDR2 is LQKENI. V was trimmed by 8 bases and J by 6 bases, leaving 11 bases between them. The length of the CDR3 is 12 residues.

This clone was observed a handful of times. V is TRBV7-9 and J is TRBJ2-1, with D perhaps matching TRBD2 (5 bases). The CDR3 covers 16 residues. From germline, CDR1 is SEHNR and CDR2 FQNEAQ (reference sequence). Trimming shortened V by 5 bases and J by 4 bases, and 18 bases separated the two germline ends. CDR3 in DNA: TGTGCCAGCAGCCCCCCCTGGGTTAGCGCGTACAATGAGCAGTTCTTC. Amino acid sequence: CASSPPWVSAYNEQFF.

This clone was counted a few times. CDR3 sequence (DNA): TGTGCCAGCAGTTCCCGACAGGGACGGTCCAAAAACATTCAGTACTTC. Translation: CASSSRQGRSKNIQYF. The chain links TRBV28 to TRBJ2-4, with TRBD1 identical over 7 bases. CDR1 and CDR2 from the germline V gene are MDHEN and SYDVKM. Trimming cost V 4 bases and J 2 bases; bases outside gene matches: 8. CDR3 length: 16 amino acids.

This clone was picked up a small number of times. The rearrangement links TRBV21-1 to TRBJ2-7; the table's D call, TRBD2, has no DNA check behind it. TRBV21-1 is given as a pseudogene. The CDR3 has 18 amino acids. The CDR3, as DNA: TGTGCCAGCAGCCAGGAGAAAGGACTAGCGGGAAAGTTGTGCGAGCAGTACGTC. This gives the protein CASSQEKGLAGKLCEQYV.

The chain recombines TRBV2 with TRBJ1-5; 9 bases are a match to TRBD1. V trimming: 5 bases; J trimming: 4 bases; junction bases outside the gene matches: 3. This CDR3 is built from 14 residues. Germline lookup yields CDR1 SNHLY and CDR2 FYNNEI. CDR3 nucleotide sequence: TGTGCCAGCAGTCAGGACAGGGGAAATCAGCCCCAGCATTTT. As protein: CASSQDRGNQPQHF.

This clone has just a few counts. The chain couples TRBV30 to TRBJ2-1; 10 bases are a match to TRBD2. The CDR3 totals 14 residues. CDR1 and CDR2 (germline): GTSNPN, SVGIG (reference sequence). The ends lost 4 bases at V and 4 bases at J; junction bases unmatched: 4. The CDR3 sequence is CAWTSGSGYNEQFF. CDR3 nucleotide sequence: TGTGCCTGGACTAGCGGGAGCGGTTACAATGAGCAGTTCTTC. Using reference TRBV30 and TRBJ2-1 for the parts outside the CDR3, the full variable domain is SQTIHQWPATLVQPVGSPLSLECTVEGTSNPNLYWYRQAAGRGLQLLFYSVGIGQISSEVPQNLSASRPQDRQFILSSKKLLLSDSGFYLCAWTSGSGYNEQFFGPGTRLTVL.

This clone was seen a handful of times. CDR3 region: CAIPSLTNEQFF. The DNA for the CDR3 is TGTGCCATCCCGAGTCTCACGAATGAGCAGTTCTTC. The chain is built from TRBV6-4 and TRBJ2-1; D gene uncertain. The V gene lost 10 bases and the J gene lost 7 bases, with 14 bases spanning the gap. CDR3 length: 12 residues. Germline assignment: CDR1 MRHNA and CDR2 SNTAGT.